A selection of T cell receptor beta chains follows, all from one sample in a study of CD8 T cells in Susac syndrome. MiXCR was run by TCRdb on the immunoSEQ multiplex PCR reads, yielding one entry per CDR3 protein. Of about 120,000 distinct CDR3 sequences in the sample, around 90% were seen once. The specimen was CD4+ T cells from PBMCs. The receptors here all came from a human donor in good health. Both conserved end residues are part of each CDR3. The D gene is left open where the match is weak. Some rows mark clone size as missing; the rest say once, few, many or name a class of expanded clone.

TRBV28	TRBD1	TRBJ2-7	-	CASSSSGTGSHEQYF	TGTGCCAGCAGTTCATCCGGGACAGGGTCCCACGAGCAGTACTTC
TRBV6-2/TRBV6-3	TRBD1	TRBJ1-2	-	CASSYIGQGPWGYTF	TGTGCCAGCAGTTACATCGGACAGGGCCCCTGGGGCTACACCTTC
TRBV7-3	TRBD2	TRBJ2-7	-	CASSLGTSGSPEQYF	TGTGCCAGCAGCCTAGGGACTAGCGGGAGTCCCGAGCAGTACTTC
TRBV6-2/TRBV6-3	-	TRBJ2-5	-	CASSFLETQYF	TGTGCCAGCAGTTTCTTGGAGACCCAGTACTTC
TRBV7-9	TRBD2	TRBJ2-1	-	CASSSNSGGNYNEQFF	TGTGCCAGCAGCTCCAATTCGGGGGGGAACTACAATGAGCAGTTCTTC
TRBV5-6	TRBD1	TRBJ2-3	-	CASSFRGRGTDTQYF	TGTGCCAGCAGCTTTAGGGGGCGCGGCACAGATACGCAGTATTTT
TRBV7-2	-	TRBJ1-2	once	CASSPSRTDYGYTF	TGTGCCAGCAGCCCGTCCAGGACGGACTATGGCTACACCTTC
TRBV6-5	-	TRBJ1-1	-	CASSYRQPNTEAFF	TGTGCCAGCAGTTACCGACAGCCGAACACTGAAGCTTTCTTT
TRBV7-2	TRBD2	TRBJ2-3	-	CASSFRGGQADTQYF	TGTGCCAGCAGCTTTCGGGGGGGGCAAGCAGATACGCAGTATTTT
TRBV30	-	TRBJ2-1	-	CACRGKYNEQFF	TGTGCCTGTAGAGGCAAATACAATGAGCAGTTCTTC
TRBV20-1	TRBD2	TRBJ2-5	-	CSASKAPAGATQETQYF	TGCAGTGCTAGTAAGGCTCCAGCGGGGGCGACTCAAGAGACCCAGTACTTC
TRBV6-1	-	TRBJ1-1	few	CASSSQMGDTEAFF	TGTGCCAGCAGTAGCCAGATGGGTGACACTGAAGCTTTCTTT
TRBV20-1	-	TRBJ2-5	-	CSASDSQETQYF	TGCAGTGCTAGTGACAGCCAAGAGACCCAGTACTTC
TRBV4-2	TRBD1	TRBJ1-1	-	CASSRIGQGDTEAFF	TGTGCCAGCAGCCGCATTGGACAGGGGGATACTGAAGCTTTCTTT
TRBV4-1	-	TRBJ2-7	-	CASSQGPPYEQYF	TGCGCCAGCAGCCAAGGTCCCCCTTACGAGCAGTACTTC
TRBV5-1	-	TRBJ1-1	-	CASSDRQRTEAFF	TGCGCCAGCAGCGACCGACAGCGCACTGAAGCTTTCTTT
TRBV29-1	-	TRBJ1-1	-	CSVGLMNTEAFF	TGCAGCGTTGGATTAATGAACACTGAAGCTTTCTTT
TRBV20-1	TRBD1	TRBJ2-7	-	CSARDRTGGAYEQYF	TGCAGTGCTAGAGACAGGACAGGGGGGGCCTACGAGCAGTACTTC
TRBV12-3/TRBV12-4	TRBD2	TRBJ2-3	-	CASGRGLGSQYF	TGTGCCAGCGGCCGGGGACTAGGATCGCAGTATTTT
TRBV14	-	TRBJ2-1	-	CASSQDQEGGNEQFF	TGTGCCAGCAGCCAAGATCAAGAGGGCGGCAATGAGCAGTTCTTC
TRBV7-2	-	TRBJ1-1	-	CASSSGGGITEAFF	TGTGCCAGCAGTTCCGGGGGGGGTATCACTGAAGCTTTCTTT
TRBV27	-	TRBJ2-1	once	CASSPFRLNNEQFF	TGTGCCAGCAGTCCCTTTCGGCTTAACAATGAGCAGTTCTTC
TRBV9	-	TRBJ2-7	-	CASSPPRSHEQYF	TGTGCCAGCAGCCCCCCTAGGAGCCACGAGCAGTACTTC